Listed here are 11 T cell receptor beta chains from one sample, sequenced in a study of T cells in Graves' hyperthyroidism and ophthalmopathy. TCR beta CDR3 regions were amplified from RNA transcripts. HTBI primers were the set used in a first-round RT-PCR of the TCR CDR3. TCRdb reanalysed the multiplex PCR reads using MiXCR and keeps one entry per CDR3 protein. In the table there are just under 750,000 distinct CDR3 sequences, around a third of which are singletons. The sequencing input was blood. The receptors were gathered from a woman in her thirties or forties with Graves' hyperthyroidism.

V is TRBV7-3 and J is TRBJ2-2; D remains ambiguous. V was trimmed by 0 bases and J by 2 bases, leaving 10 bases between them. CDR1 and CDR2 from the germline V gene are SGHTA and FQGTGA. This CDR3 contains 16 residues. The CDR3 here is CASSLTGPTNTGELFF. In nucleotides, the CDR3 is TGTGCCAGCAGCTTAACCGGGCCAACTAACACCGGGGAGCTGTTTTTT. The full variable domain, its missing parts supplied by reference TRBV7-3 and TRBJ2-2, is GAGVSQTPSNKVTEKGKYVELRCDPISGHTALYWYRQSLGQGPEFLIYFQGTGAADDSGLPNDRFFAVRPEGSVSTLKIQRTERGDSAVYLCASSLTGPTNTGELFFGEGSRLTVL.

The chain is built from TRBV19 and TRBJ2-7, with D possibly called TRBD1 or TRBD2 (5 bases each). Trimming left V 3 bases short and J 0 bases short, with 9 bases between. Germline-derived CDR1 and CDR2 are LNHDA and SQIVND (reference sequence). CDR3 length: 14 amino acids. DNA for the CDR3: TGTGCCAGTAGTATGGGACGCCTCTCCTACGAGCAGTACTTC. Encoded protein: CASSMGRLSYEQYF.

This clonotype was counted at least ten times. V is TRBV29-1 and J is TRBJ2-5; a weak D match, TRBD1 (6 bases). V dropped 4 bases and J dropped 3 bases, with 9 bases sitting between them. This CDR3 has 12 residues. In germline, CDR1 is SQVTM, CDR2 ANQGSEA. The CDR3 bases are TGCAGCGTTGGACAGGTCAAAGAGACCCAGTACTTC. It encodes CSVGQVKETQYF.

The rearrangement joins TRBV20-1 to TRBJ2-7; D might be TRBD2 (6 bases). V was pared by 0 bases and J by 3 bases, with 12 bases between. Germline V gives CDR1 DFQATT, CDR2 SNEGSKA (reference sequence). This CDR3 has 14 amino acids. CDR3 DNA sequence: TGCAGTGCTAGAGAACCGACTAGAAACTACGAGCAGTACTTC. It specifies CSAREPTRNYEQYF.

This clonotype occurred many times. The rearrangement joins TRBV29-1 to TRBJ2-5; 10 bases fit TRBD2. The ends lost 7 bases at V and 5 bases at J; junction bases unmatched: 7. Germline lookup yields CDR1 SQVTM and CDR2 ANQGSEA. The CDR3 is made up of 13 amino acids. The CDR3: CSAPLAGVETQYF. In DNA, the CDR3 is TGCAGCGCTCCTCTAGCGGGAGTTGAGACCCAGTACTTC.

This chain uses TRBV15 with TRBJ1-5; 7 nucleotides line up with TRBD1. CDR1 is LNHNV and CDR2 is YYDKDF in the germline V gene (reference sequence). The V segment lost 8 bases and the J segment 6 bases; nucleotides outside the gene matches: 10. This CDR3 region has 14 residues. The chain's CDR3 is CATGDRAASQPQHF. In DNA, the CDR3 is TGTGCCACCGGAGACAGGGCGGCGAGTCAGCCCCAGCATTTT.

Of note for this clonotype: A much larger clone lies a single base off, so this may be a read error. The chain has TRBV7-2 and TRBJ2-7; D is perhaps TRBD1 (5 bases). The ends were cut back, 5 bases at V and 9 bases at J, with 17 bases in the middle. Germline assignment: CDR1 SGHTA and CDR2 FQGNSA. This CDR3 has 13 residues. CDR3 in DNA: TGTGCCAGCAGCCCCCACAGGAAGTCGGGGCAGTACTTC. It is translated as CASSPHRKSGQYF.

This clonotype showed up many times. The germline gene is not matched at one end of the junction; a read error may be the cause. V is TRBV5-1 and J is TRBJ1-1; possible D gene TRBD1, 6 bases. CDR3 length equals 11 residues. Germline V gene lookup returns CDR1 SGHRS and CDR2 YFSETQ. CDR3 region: CASSLTGEAFF. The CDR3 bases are TGTGCCAGCAGCTTAACAGGGGAAGCTTTCTTT.

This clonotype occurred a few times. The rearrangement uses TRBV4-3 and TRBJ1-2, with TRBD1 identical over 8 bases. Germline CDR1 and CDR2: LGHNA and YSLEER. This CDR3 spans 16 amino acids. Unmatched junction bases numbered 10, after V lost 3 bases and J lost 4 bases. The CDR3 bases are TGCGCCAGCAGCCAGGCCGGGACAGGAGATTTCTATGGCTACACCTTC. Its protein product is CASSQAGTGDFYGYTF.

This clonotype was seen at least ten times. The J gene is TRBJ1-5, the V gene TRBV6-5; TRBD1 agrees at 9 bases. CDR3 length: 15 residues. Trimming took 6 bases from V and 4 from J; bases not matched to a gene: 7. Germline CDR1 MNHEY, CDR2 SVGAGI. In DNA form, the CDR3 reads TGTGCCAGCAGACTTACACAGGGGGCAAATCAGCCCCAGCATTTT. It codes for CASRLTQGANQPQHF.

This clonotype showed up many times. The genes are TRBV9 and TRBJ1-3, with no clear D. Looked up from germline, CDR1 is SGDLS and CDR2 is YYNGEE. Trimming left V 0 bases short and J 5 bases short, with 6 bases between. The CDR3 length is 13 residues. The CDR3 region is CASSVDSRNTIYF. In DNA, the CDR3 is TGTGCCAGCAGCGTAGACAGCCGAAACACCATATATTTT.